This T cell receptor beta chain was captured in a study of T cell responses to AZD1222 COVID-19 vaccine. V was cut by 9 bases and J by 0 bases, with 13 bases left in between. CDR1 is KGHDR and CDR2 is SFDVKD in the germline V gene. This CDR3 has 14 residues. Study results and limitations: Vaccination with two AZD1222 doses was followed by a rise in Spike-specific TCR breadth and depth. Clonal diversity may have been underestimated, and the donors were mostly white British, with more females than males.

Sequenced by immunoSEQ multiplex PCR; TCRdb stores in-frame clones only, minus some. The table includes about 130,000 clones, 88% detected once. For this clone: Its antigen is currently unknown.

The source material was peripheral blood, sampled 28 days after the second AZD1222 dose. This chain joins TRBV24-1 and TRBJ1-1, with D possibly TRBD1 on 5 matching bases. The source of this sequence is an adult who received the AZD1222 COVID-19 vaccine. CDR3 nucleotides: TGTGCCACCTCAAAAGGGGCCATGAACACTGAAGCTTTCTTT. It encodes CATSKGAMNTEAFF.